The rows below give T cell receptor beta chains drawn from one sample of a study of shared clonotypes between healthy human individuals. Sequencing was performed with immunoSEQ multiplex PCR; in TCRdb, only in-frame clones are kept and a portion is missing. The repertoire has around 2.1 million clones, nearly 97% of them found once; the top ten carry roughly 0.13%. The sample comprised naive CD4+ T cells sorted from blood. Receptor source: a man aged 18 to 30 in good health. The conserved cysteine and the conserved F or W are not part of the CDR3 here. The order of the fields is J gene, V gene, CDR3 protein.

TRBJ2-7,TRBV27,ASSLYPGGYEQY
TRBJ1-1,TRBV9,ASSFQARMNTEAF
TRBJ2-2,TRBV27,ASSPQDTGELF
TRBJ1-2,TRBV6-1,ASTSKTGFGYGYT
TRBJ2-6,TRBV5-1,ASSLASGAGANVLT
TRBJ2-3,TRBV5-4,ASSPDRGTDTQY
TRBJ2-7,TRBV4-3,ASSQELLLGQGVYEQY
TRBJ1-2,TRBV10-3,AISDRDGYT
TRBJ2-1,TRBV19,ASSLPTKTAYNEQF
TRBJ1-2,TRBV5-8,ASSLNRGYT
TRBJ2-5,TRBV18,ASSIHPQETQY
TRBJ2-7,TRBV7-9,ASSSTASSYEQY
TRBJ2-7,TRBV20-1,SAGHLYEQY
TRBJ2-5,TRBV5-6,ASSFSGTGETQY
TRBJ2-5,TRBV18,ASSPGGRVQETQY
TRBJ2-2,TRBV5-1,ASSPVLAGGTGELF
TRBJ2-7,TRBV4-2,ASSQDRGGFNEQY
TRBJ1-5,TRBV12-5,ASGPLGRAKFYSNQPQH
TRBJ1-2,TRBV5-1,ASSPPAFYGYT
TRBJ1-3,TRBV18,ASSTGTGNTIY
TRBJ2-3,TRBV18,ASSPPVGTDTQY
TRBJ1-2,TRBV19,ASSISHRSGYT
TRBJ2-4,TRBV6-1,ASRGQGLNIQY
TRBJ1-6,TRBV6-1,ASRRSGSPLH
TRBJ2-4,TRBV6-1,ASSEAPGWDIQY
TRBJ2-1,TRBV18,ASSPPVAGGNYNEQF
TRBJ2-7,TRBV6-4,ASSSYRVGEQY
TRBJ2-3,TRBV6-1,ASSFAADTQY
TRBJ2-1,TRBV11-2,ASSSWTGGINEQF
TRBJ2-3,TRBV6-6,ASSTRTGGGDTQY
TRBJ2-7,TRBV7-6,ASSKLAEISYEQY
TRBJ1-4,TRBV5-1,ASSLDQGLGGLF
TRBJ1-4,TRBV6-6,ASSLGQASNEKLF
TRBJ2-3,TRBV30,AWSLGQHTDTQY
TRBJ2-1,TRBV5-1,ASSFNEPYNEQF
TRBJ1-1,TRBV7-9,ASSLADNTEAF
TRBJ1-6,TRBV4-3,ASSQGSGQGRSPLH
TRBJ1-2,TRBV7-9,ASSATGINYGYT
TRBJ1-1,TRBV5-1,ASSWGDRMNTEAF
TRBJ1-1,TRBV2,ASLGTGFGEAF
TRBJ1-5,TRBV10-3,ATRATAIRDNQPQH
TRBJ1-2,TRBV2,ASSGEDKGGYT
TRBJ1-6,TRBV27,ASSLSMQGNSPLH
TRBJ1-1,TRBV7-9,ASSLGGTLNTEAF
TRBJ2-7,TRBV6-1,ASNSGGSYEQY
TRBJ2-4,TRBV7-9,ASSLGGSQNIQY
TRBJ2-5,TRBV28,ASSLTSGGSETQY
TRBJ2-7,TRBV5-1,ASSLGIGAGEQY
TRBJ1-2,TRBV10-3,AISGQVNYGYT